These T cell receptor beta chains were read from a single sample in a study of CD8 T cells in ankylosing spondylitis. TCRdb analysed the 5' RACE reads with MiXCR anew, one entry per CDR3 protein. The data show about 190,000 distinct CDR3 sequences, 13% seen once. Sequencing was performed on blood, either unsorted or a sorted T cell fraction (not recorded which). The receptors stem from a female donor with ankylosing spondylitis or in good health (not recorded which). Both conserved end residues are part of each CDR3. D genes are given only for firm matches. The size of a clone is reported for some rows only, either as once, few or many, or as a class for expanded clones.

>many|NA|TRBV12-3/TRBV12-4|17|TRBJ1-4
CASSLSVRGTLVRSLFF
TGTGCCAGCAGTTTATCCGTCCGAGGGACCCTTGTTAGGTCACTGTTTTTT
>many|NA|TRBV5-1|12|TRBJ2-5
CASSRDTETQYF
TGCGCCAGCAGCCGCGACACCGAGACCCAGTACTTC
>few|NA|TRBV12-3/TRBV12-4|14|TRBJ2-1
CASSQHGGGDEQFF
TGTGCCAGCAGTCAACACGGAGGAGGTGATGAGCAGTTCTTC
>many|NA|TRBV5-5|16|TRBJ2-7
CASSLSVDLVSYEQYF
TGTGCCAGCAGCTTGTCCGTCGACTTGGTTTCCTACGAGCAGTACTTC
>few|NA|TRBV13|15|TRBJ2-7
CASSAIGLTNREQYF
TGTGCCAGCAGCGCTATAGGGCTTACCAATCGCGAGCAGTACTTC
>few|NA|TRBV11-2|16|TRBJ2-3
CASSLVWGGLGDTQYF
TGTGCCAGCAGCTTGGTGTGGGGGGGCTTAGGAGATACGCAGTATTTT
>NA|NA|TRBV5-1|12|TRBJ2-7
CASNLGGVEQYF
TGCGCCAGTAACCTGGGGGGTGTTGAGCAGTACTTC
>many|NA|TRBV5-1|14|TRBJ1-1
CASSLDTATTEAFF
TGCGCCAGCAGCTTGGATACGGCGACTACTGAAGCTTTCTTT
>once|NA|TRBV7-2|14|TRBJ1-3
CASSSRDTGNTIYF
TGTGCCAGCAGCTCCCGGGACACTGGAAACACCATATATTTT
>NA|NA|TRBV12-3/TRBV12-4|16|TRBJ2-2
CASRKGAGANTGELFF
TGTGCCAGCAGAAAAGGGGCAGGGGCCAACACCGGGGAGCTGTTTTTT
>many|TRBD2|TRBV12-3/TRBV12-4|16|TRBJ2-3
CASSLATSGIADTQYF
TGTGCCAGCAGTTTAGCGACTAGCGGGATCGCAGATACGCAGTATTTT
>few|TRBD1|TRBV12-3/TRBV12-4|14|TRBJ2-5
CASSPQGAKETQYF
TGTGCCAGCAGTCCACAGGGGGCGAAAGAGACCCAGTACTTC
>NA|TRBD1|TRBV9|14|TRBJ2-5
CASSVTGSQETQYF
TGTGCCAGCAGCGTGACAGGGTCCCAAGAGACCCAGTACTTC
>many|NA|TRBV5-1|16|TRBJ1-1
CASSLLGPDMNTEAFF
TGCGCCAGCAGCTTGTTAGGGCCGGACATGAACACTGAAGCTTTCTTT
>many|NA|TRBV6-1|16|TRBJ2-6
CACQSEGATGANVLTF
TGTGCCTGTCAGTCGGAGGGCGCAACTGGGGCCAACGTCCTGACTTTC
>few|TRBD1|TRBV7-9|13|TRBJ2-5
CASSVTGEETQYF
TGTGCCAGCAGCGTGACAGGGGAAGAGACCCAGTACTTC
>NA|NA|TRBV12-3/TRBV12-4|13|TRBJ1-3
CASSLTAGNTIYF
TGTGCCAGCAGCCTGACAGCGGGAAACACCATATATTTT
>few|NA|TRBV7-2|15|TRBJ1-2
CASSLELSGGKGYTF
TGTGCCAGCAGCTTAGAACTTTCGGGGGGCAAAGGCTACACCTTC
>many|TRBD2|TRBV5-1|15|TRBJ2-1
CASSLGLAGEDEQFF
TGCGCCAGCAGCTTGGGACTAGCGGGAGAAGATGAGCAGTTCTTC
>few|TRBD2|TRBV7-2|16|TRBJ2-1
CASSLGGTSGSNEQFF
TGTGCCAGCAGCTTAGGAGGGACTAGCGGGAGTAATGAGCAGTTCTTC
>few|NA|TRBV29-1|11|TRBJ2-1
CSVLQSDEQFF
TGCAGCGTTCTTCAGAGCGATGAGCAGTTCTTC
>many|TRBD1|TRBV5-1|14|TRBJ1-2
CASSSSDRVDGYTF
TGCGCCAGCAGCTCCTCAGACAGGGTCGATGGCTACACCTTC
>many|NA|TRBV12-3/TRBV12-4|16|TRBJ2-1
CASSEPKGSSYNEQFF
TGTGCCAGCAGTGAGCCAAAGGGAAGCTCCTACAATGAGCAGTTCTTC
>few|NA|TRBV7-3|17|TRBJ2-3
CASSLRFEAGNTDTQYF
TGTGCCAGCAGCTTACGGTTTGAGGCGGGAAACACAGATACGCAGTATTTT
>few|NA|TRBV11-2|18|TRBJ2-7
CASSPRMERALALYEQYF
TGTGCCAGCAGCCCCCGGATGGAGCGGGCCCTTGCTTTGTACGAGCAGTACTTC
>many|NA|TRBV7-2|15|TRBJ1-2
CASSLEGWAGEGYTF
TGTGCCAGCAGCTTAGAGGGCTGGGCAGGGGAAGGCTACACCTTC
>many|TRBD1|TRBV12-3/TRBV12-4|14|TRBJ2-1
CASSRGQGGNEQFF
TGTGCCAGCAGTAGAGGACAGGGTGGAAATGAGCAGTTCTTC
>many|TRBD2|TRBV6-5|16|TRBJ2-1
CASSYQPSGPGNEQFF
TGTGCCAGCAGTTATCAACCTAGCGGCCCTGGGAATGAGCAGTTCTTC
>many|NA|TRBV12-3/TRBV12-4|14|TRBJ1-1
CASSSMRAGWEAFF
TGTGCCAGCAGCTCGATGCGGGCAGGGTGGGAAGCTTTCTTT
>many|TRBD2|TRBV20-1|13|TRBJ2-7
CSAFSGSSYEQYF
TGCAGTGCTTTCAGCGGGAGCTCCTACGAGCAGTACTTC
>NA|TRBD1|TRBV7-9|14|TRBJ1-1
CASSPKDRSTEAFF
TGTGCCAGCAGCCCTAAGGACAGGAGCACTGAAGCTTTCTTT
>many|NA|TRBV27|11|TRBJ2-7
CASSFLNEQYF
TGTGCCAGCAGTTTTCTGAACGAGCAGTACTTC
>many|NA|TRBV12-3/TRBV12-4|11|TRBJ1-1
CASRTVTEAFF
TGTGCCAGCAGGACAGTGACTGAAGCTTTCTTT
>many|NA|TRBV12-3/TRBV12-4|13|TRBJ1-2
CASRQTGTYGYTF
TGTGCCAGCAGACAGACAGGAACTTATGGCTACACCTTC
>many|TRBD1|TRBV7-2|15|TRBJ1-1
CASSARTGRGIEAFF
TGTGCCAGCAGCGCCCGGACAGGGAGGGGTATTGAAGCTTTCTTT
>few|NA|TRBV20-1|13|TRBJ2-3
CSARSSSTDTQYF
TGCAGTGCTAGATCCTCCAGCACAGATACGCAGTATTTT
>many|TRBD1|TRBV27|13|TRBJ2-4
CASSRDRGNIQYF
TGTGCCAGCTCACGGGACAGGGGAAACATTCAGTACTTC
>many|NA|TRBV11-2|13|TRBJ1-2
CASTFYGGFGYTF
TGTGCCAGCACCTTTTACGGGGGGTTCGGCTACACCTTC
>NA|NA|TRBV5-6|15|TRBJ2-2
CASSLAGVGTGELFF
TGTGCCAGCAGCTTGGCGGGAGTGGGCACCGGGGAGCTGTTTTTT
>many|TRBD2|TRBV20-1|13|TRBJ2-3
CSAGAGAPDTQYF
TGCAGTGCTGGAGCGGGAGCCCCAGATACGCAGTATTTT
>many|TRBD1|TRBV11-2|16|TRBJ2-5
CASSFNPGTAPETQYF
TGTGCCAGCAGCTTCAACCCGGGGACAGCCCCAGAGACCCAGTACTTC
>NA|NA|TRBV12-3/TRBV12-4|14|TRBJ2-1
CASSLKKPYDEQFF
TGTGCCAGCAGTTTAAAAAAGCCGTACGATGAGCAGTTCTTC
>NA|TRBD1|TRBV5-4|18|TRBJ1-5
CASSIRDRGGESNQPQHF
TGTGCCAGCAGCATCCGGGACAGGGGAGGAGAAAGCAATCAGCCCCAGCATTTT
>many|NA|TRBV20-1|13|TRBJ2-3
CSAPKGIRGTQYF
TGCAGTGCGCCGAAGGGGATTAGGGGTACGCAGTATTTT